The 14 T cell receptor beta chains below come from one sample, sequenced in a study of blood T cell repertoires in COVID-19. Sequencing was performed with immunoSEQ multiplex PCR; in TCRdb, only in-frame clones are kept and a portion is missing. Of 85,000 to 100,000 clones listed, less than 85% are singletons. Material: peripheral blood. These receptor sequences come from a woman of 80 years or more with active or convalescent COVID-19.

This clone appeared once. This sequence joins TRBV19 and TRBJ2-6; the match to TRBD2 covers 11 bases. The CDR3 is 18 residues long. The V and J ends lost 5 bases and 0 bases, in that order; junction bases with no gene match: 6. Germline assignment: CDR1 LNHDA and CDR2 SQIVND (reference sequence). The CDR3 spells CASSRGLAEVSGANVLTF. The DNA for the CDR3 is TGTGCCAGTAGTCGGGGACTAGCGGAAGTCTCTGGGGCCAACGTCCTGACTTTC.

This sequence joins TRBV9 and TRBJ2-5; TRBD2 is a possible D gene (5 bases). This CDR3 is built from 14 residues. Germline assignment: CDR1 SGDLS and CDR2 YYNGEE. Trimming stripped 0 bases from V and 3 bases from J, with 9 bases between. CDR3 nucleotide sequence: TGTGCCAGCAGCGTAGGGCTAGCAGAAGAGACCCAGTACTTC. Its protein is CASSVGLAEETQYF.

This chain uses TRBV10-3 with TRBJ2-5; TRBD2 agrees at 9 bases. CDR1 and CDR2 from the germline V gene are ENHRY and SYGVKD. The length of the CDR3 is 20 residues. V trimming: 4 bases; J trimming: 4 bases; junction bases outside the gene matches: 22. CDR3 sequence (DNA): TGTGCCATCAGTGCGGGGGGCCACGTGCGGGAGGGCCGGGGGAGAGAGACCCAGTACTTC. This gives the protein CAISAGGHVREGRGRETQYF.

The rearrangement uses TRBV18 and TRBJ2-5; 10 nucleotides match TRBD2. The germline V gene encodes CDR1 KGHSH and CDR2 LQKENI. After removal of 2 bases from V and 0 bases from J, the junction contained 3 bases not matched to a gene. The CDR3 loop spans 16 amino acids. The CDR3 loop reads CASSPWTSGYQETQYF. In DNA form, the CDR3 reads TGTGCCAGCTCACCATGGACTAGCGGTTACCAAGAGACCCAGTACTTC.

CDR3 sequence: CASSYSRSGDNSPLHF. The CDR3 nucleotides are TGTGCCAGCAGTTACTCGAGATCCGGAGATAATTCACCCCTCCACTTT. J is TRBJ1-6 and V is TRBV6-5; D ambiguous. V lost 0 bases, J lost 5 bases, and 11 bases lay in between. CDR1 and CDR2 (germline): MNHEY, SVGAGI. The CDR3 totals 16 residues.

The chain carries TRBV7-8 and TRBJ1-2, with TRBD1 matching 7 bases. V shed 5 bases and J 1 base; nucleotides not matched to a gene: 13. The CDR3 has 17 amino acids. Looked up from germline, CDR1 is SGHVS and CDR2 is FQNEAQ. The CDR3: CASSGGPGQSINYGYTF. The DNA of the CDR3 is TGTGCCAGCAGCGGAGGTCCGGGACAGTCTATTAACTATGGCTACACCTTC.

This chain connects TRBV5-4 to TRBJ1-2; 7 nucleotides match TRBD1. Germline CDR1 and CDR2: SGHNT and YYREEE (reference sequence). V lost 4 bases, J lost 4 bases, and 10 bases stayed unmatched. CDR3 size: 15 residues. The DNA for the CDR3 is TGTGCCAGCAGCGCTCAGGGGGACGGTCTCTATGGCTACACCTTC. This translates into CASSAQGDGLYGYTF.

V usage is TRBV2 and J usage is TRBJ2-3, with 7 bases lining up with TRBD2. The CDR3 runs to 14 residues. Germline V lookup: CDR1 SNHLY, CDR2 FYNNEI. V shed 4 bases and J 5 bases; nucleotides not matched to a gene: 6. The CDR3 reads CASSAGPGGDTQYF. DNA of the CDR3: TGTGCCAGCAGTGCGGGGCCGGGGGGAGATACGCAGTATTTT. Filled out from reference TRBV2 and TRBJ2-3, the complete variable domain reads EPEVTQTPSHQVTQMGQEVILRCVPISNHLYFYWYRQILGQKVEFLVSFYNNEISEKSEIFDDQFSVERPDGSNFTLKIRSTKLEDSAMYFCASSAGPGGDTQYFGPGTRLTVL.

This chain's CDR3 is CASSNRDNPDTQYF. CDR3 nucleotides: TGTGCCAGCAGTAACCGGGATAACCCAGATACGCAGTATTTT. The rearrangement joins TRBV27 to TRBJ2-3, with D possibly being TRBD2 (5 bases). CDR1 MNHEY and CDR2 SMNVEV come from the germline V gene (reference sequence). The length of the CDR3 is 14 residues. Between the trimmed V and J ends, which lost 5 bases and 4 bases, there was a span of 13 bases.

The chain couples TRBV6-2 or TRBV6-3 to TRBJ1-2, with D maybe TRBD1 (6 bases). Germline V CDR1 and CDR2: MNHEY, SVGEGT. The CDR3 totals 16 residues. Trimming cost V 5 bases and J 5 bases, with 21 bases left between them. CDR3 in DNA: TGTGCCAGCAGTACCCGAGACAGGAGCTTCGGGTATGGCTACACCTTC. This encodes CASSTRDRSFGYGYTF.

The chain has TRBV4-2 and TRBJ2-7; 8 positions agree with TRBD2. Trimming at V came to 2 bases and at J to 3 bases, leaving 6 bases not matched to a gene. CDR1 and CDR2 (germline): LGHNA, YNFKEQ. CDR3 length: 15 amino acids. CDR3 amino acids: CASSQSAGVGYEQYF. CDR3 nucleotide sequence: TGTGCCAGCAGCCAATCAGCGGGAGTGGGCTACGAGCAGTACTTC.

The chain employs TRBV19 and TRBJ1-2, with 9 bases that match TRBD1. The CDR3 loop spans 13 amino acids. J lost 4 bases, V lost 6 bases, and 3 bases had no gene match. From germline, CDR1 is LNHDA and CDR2 SQIVND (reference sequence). The CDR3 sequence is CASRLQGAYGYTF. The CDR3 DNA is TGTGCCAGTAGATTACAGGGGGCCTATGGCTACACCTTC.

This chain connects TRBV2 to TRBJ2-1; weak D call: TRBD2 (5 bases). The germline V and J ends were trimmed by 6 bases and 0 bases, with 12 bases remaining between them. CDR1 and CDR2 from the germline V gene are SNHLY and FYNNEI. The CDR3 loop spans 15 amino acids. CDR3 nucleotide sequence: TGTGCCAGCAGCTCCGCAGAGGGCTCCTACAATGAGCAGTTCTTC. Its protein is CASSSAEGSYNEQFF.

The chain joins TRBV5-6 to TRBJ2-3; 14 positions agree with TRBD2. The CDR3 extends over 17 amino acids. V was clipped by 5 bases and J by 1 base; unmatched bases: 6. The V gene's germline CDR1 is SGHDT and CDR2 YYEEEE. CDR3 protein: CASSPRLAGGGTDTQYF. The CDR3 DNA sequence: TGTGCCAGCAGTCCGCGACTAGCGGGAGGGGGCACAGATACGCAGTATTTT.